This TCR beta chain was profiled in a study of T cells and Merkel cell carcinoma outcomes. Overall study findings and caveats: Reportedly, T-cell repertoire with density predicts Merkel cell carcinoma outcomes.

Here immunoSEQ multiplex PCR was the method, and the copy in TCRdb shows in-frame clones only, minus some. The sample comprises fewer than 9,500 clones, 80% to 85% of which are singletons, and 2% to 2.5% rests with the top ten. A word on this clone: Its antigen is currently unknown.

Trimming removed 4 bases at V and 2 bases at J, with 20 bases between. Germline V gives CDR1 MGHRA, CDR2 YSYEKL. The CDR3 contains 18 residues. The chain joins TRBV4-1 to TRBJ2-2, with D possibly matching TRBD1 (6 bases). This sequence originates from a human donor with Merkel cell carcinoma. The sample consisted of tumor tissue from Merkel cell carcinoma. CDR3 sequence: CASSRSGAVGTNTGELFF. The CDR3 DNA is TGCGCCAGCAGCCGAAGTGGGGCTGTAGGGACAAACACCGGGGAGCTGTTTTTT.